The 7 T cell receptor beta chains below were found in one sample sequenced in a study of response to subunit inactivated influenza vaccine. Via MiXCR, TCRdb re-called the RT-PCR reads, giving one row per CDR3 protein. This sample has 630,000 or so distinct CDR3 sequences, with about 15% found just once. The source was PBMCs from blood, collected approximately 13 days after vaccination. The receptors stem from a man aged 45 to 65 who received an inactivated influenza vaccine.

The chain uses TRBV18 and TRBJ1-1; D uncertain. The germline V gene encodes CDR1 KGHSH and CDR2 LQKENI. The CDR3 extends over 13 amino acids. Trimming pared 0 bases from V and 0 bases from J, leaving 2 bases between. CDR3 nucleotide sequence: TGTGCCAGCTCACCACCGATGAACACTGAAGCTTTCTTT. This encodes CASSPPMNTEAFF.

The rearrangement joins TRBV7-9 to TRBJ2-7, with D perhaps TRBD1 (6 bases). This CDR3 spans 13 amino acids. CDR1 is SEHNR, CDR2 FQNEAQ, per germline (reference sequence). The V and J ends lost 6 bases and 3 bases respectively, with 12 bases between them. Here the CDR3 DNA reads TGTGCCAGCAGACGGGACATCTACTACGAGCAGTACTTC. This translates into CASRRDIYYEQYF. The whole variable domain, remainder taken from reference TRBV7-9 and TRBJ2-7, is DTGVSQNPRHKITKRGQNVTFRCDPISEHNRLYWYRQTLGQGPEFLTYFQNEAQLEKSRLLSDRFSAERPKGSFSTLEIQRTEQGDSAMYLCASRRDIYYEQYFGPGTRLTVT.

CDR3 nucleotides: TGTGCCAGCTCACCGGGGGAACACTCTGGAAACACCATATATTTT. Encoded protein: CASSPGEHSGNTIYF. This chain uses TRBV18 with TRBJ1-3; the D gene is possibly TRBD1 (5 bases). V lost 3 bases, J lost 0 bases, and 9 bases lay in between. Germline V gives CDR1 KGHSH, CDR2 LQKENI. This CDR3 is built from 15 residues.

In this sample, this clonotype turned up many times. The chain has TRBV6-5 and TRBJ2-7; maybe TRBD2 (5 bases). The germline V gene has CDR1 MNHEY and CDR2 SVGAGI. The CDR3 runs 14 residues. V lost 0 bases, J lost 0 bases, and 6 bases lay in between. CDR3 nucleotide sequence: TGTGCCAGCAGTTACTCGGGGAGCTCCTACGAGCAGTACTTC. Its translation: CASSYSGSSYEQYF.

This clonotype was found a few times. CDR3 sequence reads: CASSLEWPQGLQSYGYTF. The CDR3 coding sequence is TGTGCCAGCAGCTTGGAATGGCCCCAGGGTCTTCAATCCTATGGCTACACCTTC. This rearrangement joins TRBV5-6 to TRBJ1-2, with D possibly matching TRBD1 (5 bases). CDR3 length: 18 amino acids. Trimming removed 0 bases at V and 4 bases at J, with 22 bases between. Germline V gene lookup returns CDR1 SGHDT and CDR2 YYEEEE.

Only a few counts were recorded for this clonotype. The rearrangement links TRBV20-1 to TRBJ2-1; tentatively, D is TRBD1 (6 bases). Germline-derived CDR1 and CDR2 are DFQATT and SNEGSKA (reference sequence). Trimming stripped 0 bases from V and 1 base from J, with 13 bases between. CDR3 length: 16 residues. The CDR3 spells CSARDVGRGSYNEQFF. The CDR3 nucleotides are TGCAGTGCTAGAGATGTGGGCAGGGGATCCTACAATGAGCAGTTCTTC.

This clonotype has a handful of counts. This chain connects TRBV5-1 to TRBJ2-3; TRBD1 aligns across 7 bases. The CDR3 length is 15 residues. Per the germline V gene, CDR1 is SGHRS and CDR2 is YFSETQ. J gave up 2 bases and V 4 bases, and 7 bases lay outside the gene matches. The CDR3 coding sequence is TGCGCCAGCAGCCCAGAACAGGGGACCACAGATACGCAGTATTTT. Protein sequence: CASSPEQGTTDTQYF.